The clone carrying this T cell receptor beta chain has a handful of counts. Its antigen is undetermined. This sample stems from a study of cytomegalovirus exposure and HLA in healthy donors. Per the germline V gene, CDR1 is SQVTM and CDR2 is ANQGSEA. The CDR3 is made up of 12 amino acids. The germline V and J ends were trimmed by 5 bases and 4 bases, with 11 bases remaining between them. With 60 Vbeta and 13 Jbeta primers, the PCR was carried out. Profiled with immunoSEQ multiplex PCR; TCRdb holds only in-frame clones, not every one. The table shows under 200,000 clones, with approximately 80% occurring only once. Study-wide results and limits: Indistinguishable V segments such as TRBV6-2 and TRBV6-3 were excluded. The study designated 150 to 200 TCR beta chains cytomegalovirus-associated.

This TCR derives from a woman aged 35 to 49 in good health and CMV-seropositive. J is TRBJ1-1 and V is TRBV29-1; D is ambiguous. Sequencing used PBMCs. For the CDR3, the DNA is TGCAGCGTTCGGTGGTCGGGCACTGAAGCTTTCTTT. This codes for CSVRWSGTEAFF.